A single T cell receptor (beta chain) is shown here with its context. Next came a second PCR, run for about 7 to 12 cycles, which used a sample-barcoded 5' primer along with a J-beta primer mix. Each of the cDNA molecules was tagged by a template-switch adaptor with 12 random nucleotides. TCRdb passed the 5' RACE reads through MiXCR, listing each CDR3 protein once. The sample carries 2 million or so distinct CDR3 sequences, less than 50% recorded once. These data belong to a study of blood T cells in healthy people across ages. Germline assignment: CDR1 LGHNA and CDR2 YSLEER. This CDR3 has 16 amino acids.

The sample comprised blood. The TCR was taken from a woman aged 40 to 50 in good health. This rearrangement joins TRBV4-3 to TRBJ2-7; 10 bases align to TRBD2. The end of the DNA is better explained by TRBJ2-5, so the J call may be wrong. The chain's CDR3 is CASSLIAQLAGQTQYF. For the CDR3, the DNA is TGCGCCAGCAGCCTGATCGCCCAACTAGCGGGGCAGACCCAGTACTTC.